Each of the 30 T cell receptor beta chains below was sequenced from the same sample in a study of control samples from healthy donors and cancer patients. The protocol was immunoSEQ multiplex PCR, while the TCRdb copy is restricted to in-frame clones and leaves out a portion. The sample contains under 150,000 clones, roughly 90% of which appear only once. The sample was blood. The origin of the receptors is a man aged 25-45 years in good health.

The gene calls are TRBV2 and TRBJ1-1, with 10 nucleotides matching TRBD1. The junction had 9 bases not matched to a gene; V was cut back by 8 bases and J by 6 bases. Looked up from germline, CDR1 is SNHLY and CDR2 is FYNNEI. The CDR3 runs to 14 residues. The CDR3 DNA reads TGTGCCAGCCTACGGGACAGGGGTAAGGCTGAAGCTTTCTTT. Encoded protein: CASLRDRGKAEAFF.

The V call is TRBV5-1, the J call TRBJ1-6; D uncertain. Germline CDR1 is SGHRS and CDR2 is YFSETQ. This CDR3 region has 16 residues. The V end lost 0 bases, the J end lost 9 bases, and 16 bases lay between the germline ends. CDR3 DNA: TGCGCCAGCAGCTTGGCGGCTTCAGAATGGGGTTCACCCCTCCACTTT. It is translated as CASSLAASEWGSPLHF.

V is TRBV25-1 and J is TRBJ2-4; D unresolved. The germline V gene has CDR1 MGHDK and CDR2 SYGVNS. The CDR3 has 11 amino acids. The germline V and J ends were trimmed by 3 bases and 10 bases, with 7 bases remaining between them. CDR3 DNA: TGTGCCAGCAGTGACCTAATAATTCAGTACTTC. As protein: CASSDLIIQYF.

The chain links TRBV19 to TRBJ1-5; no definite D call. Germline CDR1 LNHDA, CDR2 SQIVND (reference sequence). Trimming removed 4 bases at V and 7 bases at J, with 17 bases between. The CDR3 extends over 15 amino acids. The CDR3 region has the DNA TGTGCCAGTAGTACTCCCTCGGGCATCACACAGCCCCAGCATTTT. As protein: CASSTPSGITQPQHF. Full variable domain (outside the CDR3, taken from reference TRBV19 and TRBJ1-5): DGGITQSPKYLFRKEGQNVTLSCEQNLNHDAMYWYRQDPGQGLRLIYYSQIVNDFQKGDIAEGYSVSREKKESFPLTVTSAQKNPTAFYLCASSTPSGITQPQHFGDGTRLSIL.

Here the CDR3 reads CASSQARTSGIYNEQFF. Written as DNA, the CDR3 is TGTGCCAGCAGCCAAGCAAGGACTAGCGGGATATACAATGAGCAGTTCTTC. The V and J genes are TRBV3-1 (or the pseudogene TRBV3-2) and TRBJ2-1; TRBD2 aligns across 12 bases. Unmatched junction bases numbered 5, after V lost 1 base and J lost 4 bases. Germline assignment: CDR1 LGHDT and CDR2 YNNKEL (reference sequence). The CDR3 length is 17 residues.

This clone was seen just once. This sequence joins TRBV10-2 and TRBJ2-1, with 13 bases matching TRBD2. Unmatched junction bases numbered 14, after V lost 6 bases and J lost 0 bases. CDR3 length: 20 residues. The germline V gene has CDR1 WSHSY and CDR2 SAAADI. The CDR3 reads CASRYGLAGASSASYNEQFF. CDR3 nucleotides: TGCGCCAGCAGGTACGGACTAGCGGGAGCTTCTAGTGCCTCCTACAATGAGCAGTTCTTC.

J is TRBJ2-7 and V is TRBV30; D not certain. Trimming shortened V by 4 bases and J by 5 bases, and 15 bases separated the two germline ends. This CDR3 spans 13 amino acids. Germline loops: CDR1 GTSNPN, CDR2 SVGIG (reference sequence). The CDR3 DNA reads TGTGCCTGGAACCGGGTAATTGGGGACGAGCAGTACTTC. Its translation: CAWNRVIGDEQYF.

This chain joins TRBV7-8 and TRBJ2-1; D is unclear. Trimming removed 3 bases at V and 4 bases at J, with 7 bases between. The CDR3 spans 13 residues. From germline, CDR1 is SGHVS and CDR2 FQNEAQ. CDR3 region: CASSLRGYNEQFF. Here the CDR3 DNA reads TGTGCCAGCAGCTTGCGAGGATACAATGAGCAGTTCTTC.

This clone occurred once. The rearrangement uses TRBV5-6 and TRBJ1-5; D remains ambiguous. V gave up 0 bases and J gave up 4 bases, with 8 bases separating them. This CDR3 comprises 14 residues. The germline V gene encodes CDR1 SGHDT and CDR2 YYEEEE. The DNA of the CDR3 is TGTGCCAGCAGCTTGGGCAGACAAAATCAGCCCCAGCATTTT. Amino acids: CASSLGRQNQPQHF.

This rearrangement joins TRBV20-1 to TRBJ2-1; D unclear. V lost 5 bases and J 5 bases, leaving 4 bases between the germline ends. This CDR3 is built from 10 residues. The germline V gene encodes CDR1 DFQATT and CDR2 SNEGSKA (reference sequence). CDR3 sequence (DNA): TGCAGTGCTGACCACAATGAGCAGTTCTTC. This gives the protein CSADHNEQFF.

The gene calls are TRBV5-1 and TRBJ2-7; D not resolved. V dropped 0 bases and J dropped 4 bases, with 17 bases sitting between them. The CDR3 is 16 amino acids. CDR1 SGHRS and CDR2 YFSETQ come from the germline V gene. The DNA for the CDR3 is TGCGCCAGCAGCTTGGGAAACAGAACAAATCTATACGAGCAGTACTTC. This translates into CASSLGNRTNLYEQYF.

The sample holds one count of this clone. The chain employs TRBV5-1 and TRBJ2-1; no clear D. V was clipped by 0 bases and J by 6 bases, with 10 bases between them. The germline gives CDR1 SGHRS, CDR2 YFSETQ. The CDR3 loop spans 14 amino acids. Here the CDR3 reads CASSLVLSGNEQFF. In DNA, the CDR3 is TGCGCCAGCAGCTTGGTTCTATCTGGCAATGAGCAGTTCTTC. Combining the CDR3 with reference TRBV5-1 and TRBJ2-1 gives the whole variable domain KAGVTQTPRYLIKTRGQQVTLSCSPISGHRSVSWYQQTPGQGLQFLFEYFSETQRNKGNFPGRFSGRQFSNSRSEMNVSTLELGDSALYLCASSLVLSGNEQFFGPGTRLTVL.

This chain joins TRBV7-2 and TRBJ2-1, with 8 bases that match TRBD2. The CDR3 is made up of 15 amino acids. With V trimmed by 5 bases and J by 0 bases, 3 bases remained unmatched. CDR1 and CDR2 from the germline V gene are SGHTA and FQGNSA. This CDR3 reads CASSTSGSSYNEQFF. In DNA form, the CDR3 reads TGTGCCAGCAGCACAAGCGGGAGCTCCTACAATGAGCAGTTCTTC.

J is TRBJ2-1 and V is TRBV30, with D possibly matching TRBD2 (7 bases). Germline lookup yields CDR1 GTSNPN and CDR2 SVGIG (reference sequence). This CDR3 region has 16 residues. V was clipped by 0 bases and J by 4 bases, with 16 bases between them. The CDR3 here is CAWSVPGGKVYNEQFF. CDR3 sequence (DNA): TGTGCCTGGAGTGTACCGGGGGGCAAAGTATACAATGAGCAGTTCTTC.

This chain joins TRBV2 and TRBJ2-7, with D possibly TRBD2 on 5 matching bases. The germline V and J ends were trimmed by 3 bases and 4 bases, with 13 bases remaining between them. The CDR3 is made up of 14 amino acids. Germline-derived CDR1 and CDR2 are SNHLY and FYNNEI. Here the CDR3 reads CASSDVGREYEQYF. The DNA of the CDR3 is TGTGCCAGCAGTGACGTAGGGAGAGAATACGAGCAGTACTTC.

The rearrangement uses TRBV18 and TRBJ1-2; TRBD1 aligns across 9 bases. V lost 3 bases and J lost 7; bases outside the gene matches: 12. CDR1 KGHSH and CDR2 LQKENI come from the germline V gene. The CDR3 length is 16 residues. The CDR3 region is CASSPEPKQGASGYTF. CDR3 bases: TGTGCCAGCTCACCCGAACCTAAACAGGGGGCAAGTGGCTACACCTTC.

CDR3 DNA: TGTGCCAGCAGCCCCTCACAGGGGCGGCACAATTCACCCCTCCACTTT. It specifies CASSPSQGRHNSPLHF. The V and J genes are TRBV7-2 and TRBJ1-6; 7 bases are a match to TRBD1. Germline V lookup: CDR1 SGHTA, CDR2 FQGNSA. There are 16 residues in the CDR3. After removal of 5 bases from V and 7 bases from J, the junction contained 11 bases not matched to a gene.

The V gene is TRBV2, the J gene TRBJ1-1; no firm D call. This CDR3 region has 14 residues. The V end lost 7 bases, the J end lost 0 bases, and 12 bases lay between the germline ends. The germline gives CDR1 SNHLY, CDR2 FYNNEI. The CDR3 DNA reads as TGTGCCAGCAAAATAACCTTACTGAACACTGAAGCTTTCTTT. It yields the protein CASKITLLNTEAFF.

This chain connects TRBV4-3 to TRBJ1-1, with D tentatively TRBD1 (6 bases). V lost 1 base and J lost 7, with 13 bases in between. Germline V gene data show CDR1 as LGHNA and CDR2 as YSLEER. CDR3 length: 14 amino acids. The CDR3 DNA is TGCGCCAGCAGCCAAGGTGTTCACAGGGTTGAAGCTTTCTTT. As protein: CASSQGVHRVEAFF.

The J gene is TRBJ2-5, the V gene TRBV6-2 or TRBV6-3, with D possibly TRBD2 on 6 matching bases. Trimming cost V 2 bases and J 4 bases, with 17 bases left between them. This CDR3 has 16 amino acids. Germline-derived CDR1 and CDR2 are MNHEY and SVGEGT. CDR3 DNA: TGTGCCAGCAGTTACGTCCTAGCGAGGGGTGGAGAGACCCAGTACTTC. This encodes CASSYVLARGGETQYF.

This clone was recorded a few times. The chain uses TRBV28 and TRBJ1-1; D may be TRBD1 (5 bases). Germline V gives CDR1 MDHEN, CDR2 SYDVKM. The CDR3 sequence is 14 residues long. V lost 7 bases and J 1 base, leaving 13 bases between the germline ends. The CDR3 DNA sequence: TGTGCCAGCAAGGGACTCCCCGAGAACACTGAAGCTTTCTTT. Translated: CASKGLPENTEAFF.

This clone was detected only a few times. The chain recombines TRBV9 with TRBJ1-2; D might be TRBD1 (5 bases). This CDR3 has 15 residues. Germline CDR1 and CDR2: SGDLS and YYNGEE. Trimming shortened V by 0 bases and J by 6 bases, and 15 bases separated the two germline ends. Written as DNA, the CDR3 is TGTGCCAGCAGCGTAGAAGGGGCAGGGTTTAATGGCTACACCTTC. Translated, it gives CASSVEGAGFNGYTF.

In this sample, this clone turned up once. The chain is built from TRBV3-1 (or the pseudogene TRBV3-2) and TRBJ1-1, with unresolved D. Trimming removed 0 bases at V and 11 bases at J, with 13 bases between. The CDR3 consists of 13 residues. Per the germline V gene, CDR1 is LGHDT and CDR2 is YNNKEL (reference sequence). CDR3 DNA: TGTGCCAGCAGCCAAGATTTACAGTTCGGGGCTTTCTTT. Protein: CASSQDLQFGAFF.

This sequence joins TRBV11-3 and TRBJ2-7, with 8 positions matching TRBD1. The V gene's germline CDR1 is SGHNT and CDR2 YENEEA. The length of the CDR3 is 14 residues. Trimming removed 4 bases from V and 4 bases from J; junction bases left unmatched: 6. CDR3 in amino acids: CASSSRDRRYEQYF. The CDR3 nucleotides read TGTGCCAGCAGCTCCCGGGACAGGAGGTACGAGCAGTACTTC.

The CDR3 protein is CASSLAGVSANEQFF. Here the CDR3 DNA reads TGTGCCAGCAGTTTGGCGGGAGTCTCCGCGAATGAGCAGTTCTTC. This chain links TRBV6-5 with TRBJ2-1; 7 nucleotides match TRBD2. Per the germline V gene, CDR1 is MNHEY and CDR2 is SVGAGI. CDR3 length: 15 residues. With 4 bases clipped from V and 7 bases from J, the junction kept 10 bases outside the gene matches.

The chain couples TRBV6-4 to TRBJ1-1, with 10 nucleotides matching TRBD1. V lost 5 bases, J lost 6 bases, and 6 bases stayed unmatched. The CDR3 runs to 14 residues. CDR1 is MRHNA and CDR2 is SNTAGT in the germline V gene. CDR3 nucleotide sequence: TGTGCCAGCAGTATTAGACAGGGGGCTTCTGAAGCTTTCTTT. It codes for CASSIRQGASEAFF.

The chain is built from TRBV4-3 and TRBJ1-4; tentative D call: TRBD1 (5 bases). This CDR3 has 15 amino acids. V lost 0 bases, J lost 4 bases, and 9 bases lay in between. Germline CDR1 LGHNA, CDR2 YSLEER. Here the CDR3 reads CASSQDLGHNEKLFF. The DNA of the CDR3 is TGCGCCAGCAGCCAAGATCTTGGACATAATGAAAAACTGTTTTTT.

J is TRBJ1-3 and V is TRBV11-3; D is unclear. Germline V gene data show CDR1 as SGHNT and CDR2 as YENEEA. CDR3 length: 15 amino acids. V lost 1 base, J lost 1 base, and 8 bases lay in between. In DNA, the CDR3 is TGTGCCAGCAGCTTAGTGGGAGCGTCTGGAAACACCATATATTTT. It translates to CASSLVGASGNTIYF.

J is TRBJ2-3 and V is TRBV28; no reliable D call. The CDR3 has 15 residues. Trimming pared 0 bases from V and 0 bases from J, leaving 7 bases between. Germline CDR1 is MDHEN and CDR2 is SYDVKM. The CDR3 loop reads CASSLWGSSTDTQYF. The CDR3 DNA is TGTGCCAGCAGTTTATGGGGCAGCAGCACAGATACGCAGTATTTT.

This rearrangement joins TRBV25-1 to TRBJ2-1; 10 nucleotides agree with TRBD2. V lost 1 base and J lost 9; bases outside the gene matches: 3. This CDR3 has 14 residues. Per the germline V gene, CDR1 is MGHDK and CDR2 is SYGVNS. The CDR3 sequence is CASSELSGRVEQFF. In DNA, the CDR3 is TGTGCCAGCAGTGAATTAAGCGGGAGGGTTGAGCAGTTCTTC.